These 25 T cell receptor beta chains came from one sample sequenced in a study of blood T cell repertoires in COVID-19. Measured with immunoSEQ multiplex PCR; TCRdb has only the in-frame clones, and not every one. The sample includes some 270,000 clones, around 90% of them seen just once. The sequenced sample was peripheral blood. The receptors shown here come from a man aged 45 to 65 with acute or convalescent COVID-19.

The chain combines TRBV5-1 with TRBJ1-1; D possibly corresponds to TRBD1 (6 bases). V was cut by 0 bases and J by 7 bases, with 7 bases left in between. CDR3 length: 12 amino acids. CDR1 is SGHRS and CDR2 is YFSETQ in the germline V gene. The CDR3 DNA reads as TGCGCCAGCAGCTTGGGGACAGTTGAAGCTTTCTTT. Amino acids: CASSLGTVEAFF.

The CDR3 loop reads CASSYLQGAYEQYF. The CDR3 DNA reads as TGTGCCAGCAGTTACCTACAGGGGGCCTACGAGCAGTACTTC. J is TRBJ2-7 and V is TRBV6-5; TRBD1 aligns across 8 bases. V shed 2 bases, J shed 2 bases, and the junction held 2 bases outside the gene matches. The CDR3 loop spans 14 amino acids. Germline loops: CDR1 MNHEY, CDR2 SVGAGI.

This chain uses TRBV9 with TRBJ1-2; 7 positions agree with TRBD1. The CDR3 contains 12 residues. Trimming cost V 0 bases and J 8 bases; bases outside gene matches: 1. Germline V gene data show CDR1 as SGDLS and CDR2 as YYNGEE. The CDR3 nucleotides read TGTGCCAGCAGCGTAGTGACAGGGGGCTACACCTTC. This codes for CASSVVTGGYTF.

The chain links TRBV9 to TRBJ1-1; maybe TRBD1 (5 bases). This CDR3 has 16 residues. Germline V gives CDR1 SGDLS, CDR2 YYNGEE. V was shortened by 0 bases and J by 0 bases, with 12 bases between the two germline ends. CDR3 sequence (DNA): TGTGCCAGCAGCGTAGTAAGGGGATCCATGAACACTGAAGCTTTCTTT. Translation gives CASSVVRGSMNTEAFF.

The chain joins TRBV11-2 to TRBJ1-4; D not resolved. CDR3 length: 16 residues. The germline V gene has CDR1 SGHAT and CDR2 FQNNGV. The V end lost 2 bases, the J end lost 2 bases, and 12 bases lay between the germline ends. CDR3 region: CASSLRPGRTNEKLFF. The CDR3 DNA follows: TGTGCCAGCAGCTTAAGACCGGGGAGGACTAATGAAAAACTGTTTTTT.

This chain connects TRBV5-5 to TRBJ2-7, with 7 bases lining up with TRBD1. Unmatched junction bases numbered 5, after V lost 2 bases and J lost 0 bases. CDR1 and CDR2 (germline): SGHKS, YYEKEE (reference sequence). This CDR3 region has 15 residues. The CDR3 spells CASSFNRGSSYEQYF. DNA of the CDR3: TGTGCCAGCAGCTTCAACAGGGGAAGCTCCTACGAGCAGTACTTC.

The V call is TRBV9, the J call TRBJ2-1; D may be TRBD2 (7 bases). Trimming pared 4 bases from V and 3 bases from J, leaving 17 bases between. CDR1 SGDLS and CDR2 YYNGEE come from the germline V gene. This CDR3 is 16 amino acids long. CDR3 in DNA: TGTGCCAGCAGCCCTCCGGAGGGGGGGGACTACAATGAGCAGTTCTTC. Its protein is CASSPPEGGDYNEQFF.

The V gene is TRBV19, the J gene TRBJ1-4; maybe TRBD1 (6 bases). The CDR3 is 13 amino acids. V was cut by 0 bases and J by 10 bases, with 9 bases left in between. Germline CDR1 and CDR2: LNHDA and SQIVND (reference sequence). CDR3 protein: CASSIEQGRKLFF. As DNA, the CDR3 is TGTGCCAGTAGTATAGAACAGGGCAGAAAACTGTTTTTT.

This sequence joins TRBV7-3 and TRBJ2-7; D might be TRBD2 (7 bases). Per germline, CDR1 SGHTA and CDR2 FQGTGA. Trimming shortened V by 1 base and J by 6 bases, and 10 bases separated the two germline ends. The CDR3 is 13 residues long. As DNA, the CDR3 is TGTGCCAGCAGCTTAAATAGGGGGGGCGAGCAGTACTTC. This sequence encodes CASSLNRGGEQYF.

In regard to this clone: An end of the junction does not agree with germline; a read error may underlie this. The chain employs TRBV20-1 and TRBJ1-6, with 7 bases that match TRBD1. This CDR3 region has 11 residues. Germline values: CDR1 DFQATT, CDR2 SNEGSKA (reference sequence). CDR3 sequence: CSARDLGQPWF. CDR3 bases: TGCAGTGCTAGAGACCTGGGACAGCCCTGGTTT.

This clone was recorded once. The chain has TRBV5-6 and TRBJ2-5; possible D gene TRBD1, 5 bases. The germline CDR1 and CDR2 sequences are SGHDT and YYEEEE. Between the trimmed V and J ends, which lost 0 bases and 5 bases, there was a span of 8 bases. This CDR3 is 13 amino acids long. In DNA, the CDR3 is TGTGCCAGCAGCTTGGGGACATTCGAGACCCAGTACTTC. Translation: CASSLGTFETQYF.

CDR3 sequence: CASSLGTGLRAYGYTF. DNA of the CDR3: TGTGCCAGCAGCCTGGGCACAGGGCTTAGGGCCTATGGCTACACCTTC. The chain couples TRBV7-9 to TRBJ1-2; tentative D call: TRBD1 (6 bases). This CDR3 contains 16 residues. Trimming took 5 bases from V and 4 from J, leaving 20 bases between them. The germline V gene encodes CDR1 SEHNR and CDR2 FQNEAQ (reference sequence).

The chain links TRBV24-1 to TRBJ1-2; 7 bases match TRBD1. The junction had 3 bases not matched to a gene; V was cut back by 7 bases and J by 8 bases. Germline assignment: CDR1 KGHDR and CDR2 SFDVKD. The CDR3 totals 11 residues. The CDR3 DNA sequence: TGTGCCACCAGGACAGGGCGAGGCTACACCTTC. Encoded protein: CATRTGRGYTF.

This clone was seen just once. The V call is TRBV6-6, the J call TRBJ1-2; 8 nucleotides agree with TRBD1. Germline lookup yields CDR1 MNHNY and CDR2 SVGAGI (reference sequence). The length of the CDR3 is 13 residues. Germline trimming cut 5 bases from V and 9 bases from J; bases unmatched to any gene: 8. CDR3 in amino acids: CASSPTGGNRYTF. The CDR3 DNA reads TGTGCCAGCAGTCCAACAGGGGGAAATCGCTACACCTTC.

V and J are TRBV25-1 and TRBJ2-1; 10 bases agree with TRBD2. V was clipped by 5 bases and J by 5 bases; unmatched bases: 6. Germline lookup yields CDR1 MGHDK and CDR2 SYGVNS. The CDR3 extends over 15 amino acids. In DNA form, the CDR3 reads TGTGCCAGCAGTCCGCAAGCGGGGGGGCACAATGAGCAGTTCTTC. It is translated as CASSPQAGGHNEQFF.

The table lists this clone with a few counts. This chain links TRBV30 with TRBJ2-3; 8 bases are shared with TRBD2. Germline CDR1 GTSNPN, CDR2 SVGIG (reference sequence). V gave up 3 bases and J gave up 9 bases; unmatched junction bases: 11. This CDR3 region has 14 residues. The CDR3 reads CAWRLAGGTRTQYF. The CDR3 region has the DNA TGTGCCTGGAGGTTGGCGGGGGGCACGCGCACGCAGTATTTT.

The rearrangement joins TRBV4-1 to TRBJ1-6, with D perhaps matching TRBD1 (6 bases). Germline V gene sequence: CDR1 MGHRA, CDR2 YSYEKL. The CDR3 contains 19 residues. V was shortened by 0 bases and J by 0 bases, with 15 bases between the two germline ends. The CDR3 DNA is TGCGCCAGCAGCCAAGATCTTGGGACACCGAGCTCCTATAATTCACCCCTCCACTTT. This sequence encodes CASSQDLGTPSSYNSPLHF.

The V gene is TRBV29-1, the J gene TRBJ2-7; 10 bases are a match to TRBD1. V dropped 4 bases and J dropped 3; count of bases not matched to a gene: 3. CDR3 length: 13 residues. The V gene's germline CDR1 is SQVTM and CDR2 ANQGSEA. CDR3 nucleotides: TGCAGCGTTGGGGGGACAGGGGTCTACGAGCAGTACTTC. Translating gives CSVGGTGVYEQYF.

This chain links TRBV7-9 with TRBJ1-5, with a possible D match to TRBD1 (5 bases). V was pared by 1 base and J by 6 bases, with 7 bases between. CDR1 is SEHNR, CDR2 FQNEAQ, per germline (reference sequence). The CDR3 spans 13 residues. CDR3 sequence reads: CASSLGTSQPQHF. The CDR3 coding sequence is TGTGCCAGCAGCTTAGGGACAAGTCAGCCCCAGCATTTT.

The rearrangement links TRBV5-5 to TRBJ1-4, with no clear D. From germline, CDR1 is SGHKS and CDR2 YYEKEE (reference sequence). The CDR3 has 11 amino acids. V was shortened by 5 bases and J by 7 bases, with 6 bases between the two germline ends. The CDR3 sequence: CASRGGEKLFF. CDR3 in DNA: TGTGCCAGCAGAGGAGGTGAAAAACTGTTTTTT.

V usage is TRBV4-2 and J usage is TRBJ1-2, with D unresolved. CDR3 length: 14 amino acids. Looked up from germline, CDR1 is LGHNA and CDR2 is YNFKEQ. Trimming left V 3 bases short and J 4 bases short, with 12 bases between. Here the CDR3 reads CASSQAGVGYGYTF. CDR3 DNA: TGTGCCAGCAGCCAGGCGGGCGTGGGCTATGGCTACACCTTC.

The chain links TRBV5-1 to TRBJ2-1, with 16 bases fitting TRBD2. This CDR3 region has 17 residues. Germline trimming cut 4 bases from V and 6 bases from J; bases unmatched to any gene: 7. Germline values: CDR1 SGHRS, CDR2 YFSETQ. The CDR3 region has the DNA TGCGCCAGCAGCCACGGGACTAGCGGGGGGGCGATCAATGAGCAGTTCTTC. Residues: CASSHGTSGGAINEQFF.

The chain is built from TRBV3-1 (or the pseudogene TRBV3-2) and TRBJ2-1; no clear D. The CDR3 spans 14 residues. Germline V lookup: CDR1 LGHDT, CDR2 YNNKEL (reference sequence). The ends were cut back, 3 bases at V and 3 bases at J, with 9 bases in the middle. The CDR3 loop reads CASSHRSSYNEQFF. The CDR3 nucleotides read TGTGCCAGCAGCCATAGGAGTAGCTACAATGAGCAGTTCTTC.

The chain links TRBV11-2 to TRBJ2-3, with a tentative D call TRBD1 (5 bases). There are 12 residues in the CDR3. Germline CDR1 is SGHAT and CDR2 is FQNNGV. Trimming removed 11 bases from V and 4 bases from J, with 13 bases in between. CDR3 loop: CACRGASDTQYF. Written as DNA, the CDR3 is TGTGCCTGTAGGGGCGCTTCAGATACGCAGTATTTT.

The chain links TRBV9 to TRBJ1-2, with 7 bases that match TRBD1. CDR3 length: 13 residues. Trimming cost V 4 bases and J 8 bases; bases outside gene matches: 8. Germline assignment: CDR1 SGDLS and CDR2 YYNGEE. CDR3 DNA: TGTGCCAGCAGCCAGGACAGGATGAAAGGCTACACCTTC. It encodes CASSQDRMKGYTF.